These 28 T cell receptor beta chains were sequenced from one sample in a study of blood T cell repertoires in COVID-19 (dated by TCRdb to about 2020). Libraries were made using the immunoSEQ multiplex PCR assay. TCRdb's version of the immuneACCESS table is confined to in-frame rearrangements and falls short of the full clone set. An unresolved V gene accounts for under half of the shortfall where checked; the remainder is of unknown origin. The sample table shows roughly 23,000 clones, and around nine tenths are seen once. The ten largest clones take up roughly 28% of the sample. The sequenced sample consisted of peripheral blood. The receptors come from a man aged 70 or older with COVID-19, enrolled during active disease.

The genes are TRBV5-1 and TRBJ1-2, with D hard to call. The CDR3 sequence is 13 residues long. With 5 bases removed from V and 0 bases from J, the gap between germline ends came to 8 bases. Germline values: CDR1 SGHRS, CDR2 YFSETQ. CDR3 bases: TGCGCCAGCAGGTTGACAACTAACTATGGCTACACCTTC. Its protein is CASRLTTNYGYTF.

The chain's CDR3 is CASSQEPGRVYNEQFF. Here the CDR3 DNA reads TGCGCCAGCAGCCAAGAGCCGGGGAGGGTTTACAATGAGCAGTTCTTC. The chain joins TRBV4-1 to TRBJ2-1, with 7 bases fitting TRBD2. V dropped 0 bases and J dropped 4; count of bases not matched to a gene: 6. In germline, CDR1 is MGHRA, CDR2 YSYEKL. The CDR3 length is 16 residues.

This clone has only a few counts. The rearrangement uses TRBV6-5 and TRBJ2-5; tentatively, D is TRBD2 (6 bases). Trimming took off 5 bases at V and 2 bases at J, with 15 bases between the two ends. CDR1 and CDR2 from the germline V gene are MNHEY and SVGAGI. There are 15 residues in the CDR3. CDR3 in DNA: TGTGCCAGCAGTCCCCCGGGACTCCATCAAGAGACCCAGTACTTC. Its protein product is CASSPPGLHQETQYF.

The J gene is TRBJ2-1, the V gene TRBV11-3; the D is unclear. The CDR3 covers 13 residues. The V end was cut by 0 bases, the J end by 12 bases, with 12 bases between. CDR1 is SGHNT and CDR2 is YENEEA in the germline V gene. The CDR3 region is CASSLDPNLGQFF. The DNA of the CDR3 is TGTGCCAGCAGCTTAGATCCCAACCTAGGGCAGTTCTTC.

The rearrangement joins TRBV30 to TRBJ2-1; TRBD1 might be the D (6 bases). CDR3 length: 15 residues. With 6 bases removed from V and 2 bases from J, the gap between germline ends came to 17 bases. Germline-derived CDR1 and CDR2 are GTSNPN and SVGIG (reference sequence). CDR3 sequence: CACSGTGSAYNEQFF. The CDR3 region has the DNA TGTGCCTGCTCCGGTACAGGGAGCGCCTACAATGAGCAGTTCTTC.

J is TRBJ2-7 and V is TRBV6-5; TRBD1 is a possible D gene (5 bases). CDR1 and CDR2 (germline): MNHEY, SVGAGI. The germline V and J ends were trimmed by 5 bases and 6 bases, with 20 bases remaining between them. The CDR3 loop spans 15 amino acids. The CDR3 reads CASSRRQSLSLEQYF. The CDR3 DNA reads as TGTGCCAGCAGTAGACGACAGTCCCTTTCTCTCGAGCAGTACTTC.

The chain carries TRBV7-2 and TRBJ1-2; D not certain. CDR1 SGHTA and CDR2 FQGNSA come from the germline V gene. The CDR3 is 11 amino acids. Trimming took off 4 bases at V and 7 bases at J, with 7 bases between the two ends. In DNA, the CDR3 is TGTGCCAGCAGCTCCTTCTTTGGCTACACCTTC. Translated: CASSSFFGYTF.

This chain links TRBV3-1 (or the pseudogene TRBV3-2) with TRBJ2-7, with TRBD2 identical over 7 bases. The germline CDR1 and CDR2 sequences are LGHDT and YNNKEL (reference sequence). There are 12 residues in the CDR3. V lost 3 bases to trimming and J lost 6 bases; unmatched junction nucleotides: 2. Here the CDR3 DNA reads TGTGCCAGCAGCCAGGGGAGGGGCGAGCAGTACTTC. It translates to CASSQGRGEQYF.

This clone was observed once. The chain links TRBV10-2 to TRBJ1-3, with D possibly being TRBD1 (5 bases). V was trimmed by 3 bases and J by 0 bases, leaving 9 bases between them. The germline V gene encodes CDR1 WSHSY and CDR2 SAAADI. This CDR3 is built from 15 residues. The CDR3 DNA reads as TGCGCCAGCAGTGACCCAGGGTTCTCTGGAAACACCATATATTTT. This codes for CASSDPGFSGNTIYF.

This clone was recorded a few times. CDR3 nucleotide sequence: TGTGCCAGCAGCACGGGACTAGCCTGGTCCTACAATGAGCAGTTCTTC. Protein: CASSTGLAWSYNEQFF. The rearrangement uses TRBV9 and TRBJ2-1; TRBD2 agrees at 9 bases. V lost 4 bases, J lost 1 base, and 6 bases stayed unmatched. This CDR3 is 16 amino acids long. The germline CDR1 and CDR2 sequences are SGDLS and YYNGEE.

This rearrangement joins TRBV30 to TRBJ2-5, with 10 nucleotides matching TRBD2. V gave up 0 bases and J gave up 9 bases; unmatched junction bases: 7. This CDR3 has 14 amino acids. Germline V CDR1 and CDR2: GTSNPN, SVGIG (reference sequence). CDR3 DNA sequence: TGTGCCTGGAGTGTAGGAGCGGGGGGGCCCGCCCAGTACTTC. This sequence encodes CAWSVGAGGPAQYF.

This clone showed up just a few times. This chain uses TRBV7-2 with TRBJ1-3, with 12 bases that match TRBD1. The trim removed 1 base at V and 3 bases at J, leaving 4 bases unmatched. The germline CDR1 and CDR2 sequences are SGHTA and FQGNSA. The CDR3 has 17 amino acids. The CDR3 coding sequence is TGTGCCAGCAGCTTAGGGGGACAGGGGGCGCGTGGAAACACCATATATTTT. Its protein product is CASSLGGQGARGNTIYF. The whole variable domain, filled in from reference TRBV7-2 and TRBJ1-3, reads GAGVSQSPSNKVTEKGKDVELRCDPISGHTALYWYRQSLGQGLEFLIYFQGNSAPDKSGLPSDRFSAERTGGSVSTLTIQRTQQEDSAVYLCASSLGGQGARGNTIYFGEGSWLTVV.

The CDR3 nucleotides are TGTGCCAGCAGTCTAGCGGGAGGGAATATAAATGAGCAGTTCTTC. Residues: CASSLAGGNINEQFF. The chain carries TRBV6-5 and TRBJ2-1, with TRBD2 matching 12 bases. V was clipped by 5 bases and J by 7 bases; unmatched bases: 6. This CDR3 region has 15 residues. CDR1 is MNHEY and CDR2 is SVGAGI in the germline V gene.

The chain combines TRBV19 with TRBJ2-3, with D perhaps TRBD2 (7 bases). Trimming cost V 3 bases and J 2 bases, with 9 bases left between them. CDR3 length: 14 residues. Per germline, CDR1 LNHDA and CDR2 SQIVND (reference sequence). This CDR3 reads CASSMAGATDTQYF. CDR3 coding DNA: TGTGCCAGTAGTATGGCGGGGGCCACAGATACGCAGTATTTT.

The chain carries TRBV27 and TRBJ2-1, with D unclear. Trimming stripped 8 bases from V and 6 bases from J, with 11 bases between. Germline loops: CDR1 MNHEY, CDR2 SMNVEV (reference sequence). The CDR3 has 12 amino acids. CDR3 nucleotides: TGTGCCAGCCAGAGACTGGCCAATGAGCAGTTCTTC. Translation gives CASQRLANEQFF.

CDR3 DNA: TGCGCCAGCAGCGGGGGGGACGGGTACAATGAGCAGTTCTTC. It translates to CASSGGDGYNEQFF. This chain uses TRBV5-1 with TRBJ2-1, with TRBD2 identical over 7 bases. The CDR3 loop spans 14 amino acids. Unmatched junction bases numbered 5, after V lost 4 bases and J lost 4 bases. Per germline, CDR1 SGHRS and CDR2 YFSETQ.

The chain couples TRBV19 to TRBJ1-3; 8 bases map to TRBD1. V lost 5 bases to trimming and J lost 0 bases; unmatched junction nucleotides: 9. This CDR3 comprises 17 residues. CDR1 and CDR2 from the germline V gene are LNHDA and SQIVND (reference sequence). The CDR3 DNA follows: TGTGCCAGTAGTCCGCACAGGGGGGTCTACTCTGGAAACACCATATATTTT. It yields the protein CASSPHRGVYSGNTIYF. Combining the CDR3 with reference TRBV19 and TRBJ1-3 gives the whole variable domain DGGITQSPKYLFRKEGQNVTLSCEQNLNHDAMYWYRQDPGQGLRLIYYSQIVNDFQKGDIAEGYSVSREKKESFPLTVTSAQKNPTAFYLCASSPHRGVYSGNTIYFGEGSWLTVV.

This clone was observed once. The chain couples TRBV7-2 to TRBJ1-6; D is unresolved. V dropped 0 bases and J dropped 0 bases, with 12 bases sitting between them. Germline-derived CDR1 and CDR2 are SGHTA and FQGNSA. This CDR3 region has 18 residues. The CDR3 DNA sequence: TGTGCCAGCAGCTTAGCGCCGGGAACAAGCTCCTATAATTCACCCCTCCACTTT. As protein: CASSLAPGTSSYNSPLHF.

V usage is TRBV12-3 or TRBV12-4 and J usage is TRBJ1-5, with a tentative D call TRBD1 (5 bases). This CDR3 is built from 13 residues. Trimming took 1 base from V and 5 from J, leaving 6 bases between them. Here the CDR3 reads CASSLGGDQPQHF. For the CDR3, the DNA is TGTGCCAGCAGTTTAGGGGGGGATCAGCCCCAGCATTTT.

The chain couples TRBV7-8 to TRBJ1-3; D might be TRBD1 (5 bases). There are 17 residues in the CDR3. V was clipped by 1 base and J by 1 base, with 14 bases between them. The germline V gene has CDR1 SGHVS and CDR2 FQNEAQ. CDR3 bases: TGTGCCAGCAGCTTAGGGGGGAGGGGATCTTCTGGAAACACCATATATTTT. This codes for CASSLGGRGSSGNTIYF. Full variable domain (remainder filled in from reference TRBV7-8 and TRBJ1-3): GAGVSQSPRYKVAKRGQDVALRCDPISGHVSLFWYQQALGQGPEFLTYFQNEAQLDKSGLPSDRFFAERPEGSVSTLKIQRTQQEDSAVYLCASSLGGRGSSGNTIYFGEGSWLTVV.

This sequence joins TRBV27 and TRBJ1-6; 7 bases align to TRBD1. With 5 bases clipped from V and 4 bases from J, the junction kept 5 bases outside the gene matches. Germline V lookup: CDR1 MNHEY, CDR2 SMNVEV (reference sequence). This CDR3 contains 15 residues. CDR3 region: CASSTRQGYNSPLHF. Written as DNA, the CDR3 is TGTGCCAGCAGTACCCGACAGGGATATAATTCACCCCTCCACTTT.

This clone was counted a single time. This sequence joins TRBV27 and TRBJ2-7, with TRBD2 identical over 8 bases. Germline CDR1 is MNHEY and CDR2 is SMNVEV (reference sequence). CDR3 size: 15 residues. Trimming took 3 bases from V and 2 from J; bases not matched to a gene: 6. CDR3 bases: TGTGCCAGCAGTTTTAGCGGGATTTCAACCTACGAGCAGTACTTC. This encodes CASSFSGISTYEQYF.

This clone showed up just once. The genes are TRBV7-2 and TRBJ2-2; TRBD2 matches at 11 bases. The ends lost 4 bases at V and 7 bases at J; junction bases unmatched: 11. The CDR3 covers 17 residues. Germline V gives CDR1 SGHTA, CDR2 FQGNSA. The CDR3 sequence is CASSSILAGGPGGELFF. The CDR3 region has the DNA TGTGCCAGCAGCTCGATATTAGCGGGGGGGCCCGGCGGGGAGCTGTTTTTT.

The chain links TRBV7-8 to TRBJ2-7, with TRBD1 matching over 10 bases. J gave up 4 bases and V 1 base, and 4 bases lay outside the gene matches. The CDR3 consists of 15 residues. Germline V gene sequence: CDR1 SGHVS, CDR2 FQNEAQ. The CDR3 DNA is TGTGCCAGCAGCTTAGAAGCGGGACAGGGGTACGAGCAGTACTTC. It is translated as CASSLEAGQGYEQYF.

The chain joins TRBV5-1 to TRBJ1-3; TRBD1 aligns across 8 bases. V was clipped by 5 bases and J by 4 bases; unmatched bases: 8. Germline lookup yields CDR1 SGHRS and CDR2 YFSETQ. This CDR3 has 15 amino acids. As DNA, the CDR3 is TGCGCCAGCAGAGAGCAGGGGGCTAAGGGAAACACCATATATTTT. Translated, it gives CASREQGAKGNTIYF.

The chain uses TRBV29-1 and TRBJ1-1; the match to TRBD1 covers 7 bases. Trimming cost V 7 bases and J 8 bases; bases outside gene matches: 7. CDR3 size: 11 residues. The germline V gene encodes CDR1 SQVTM and CDR2 ANQGSEA. The CDR3 reads CSATGMEEAFF. CDR3 nucleotide sequence: TGCAGCGCGACAGGGATGGAGGAAGCTTTCTTT.

CDR3 sequence (DNA): TGTGCCAGCAGCCGGAGGGTAGACATCTCCTACGAGCAGTACTTC. It yields the protein CASSRRVDISYEQYF. V usage is TRBV7-9 and J usage is TRBJ2-7, with a tentative D call TRBD2 (6 bases). The CDR3 runs to 15 residues. Germline CDR1 reads SEHNR; CDR2 reads FQNEAQ (reference sequence). V was clipped by 5 bases and J by 0 bases, with 14 bases between them.

The V and J genes are TRBV12-5 and TRBJ1-2; D gene uncertain. The V gene lost 5 bases and the J gene lost 2 bases, with 9 bases spanning the gap. This CDR3 is built from 13 residues. Germline V gene data show CDR1 as LGHNT and CDR2 as FRNRAP. The DNA for the CDR3 is TGTGCTAGTGGTCCCCCCTCCAACTATGGCTACACCTTC. Translation: CASGPPSNYGYTF.